This T cell receptor beta chain appears in the sequencing data of a study of blood T cell repertoires in COVID-19. Whole-study context: COVID-19 samples collected from the United States, Italy and Spain covered acute and convalescent phases. Sources were T cells, B-cell-depleted T cells, or PBMCs; the material itself was cDNA or gDNA.

With V trimmed by 4 bases and J by 5 bases, 7 bases remained unmatched. This CDR3 has 17 residues. CDR1 is MGHRA, CDR2 YSYEKL, per germline. Original data processing: Amplification with reference gene primers provided the estimates of nucleated cell counts. Using immunoSEQ multiplex PCR, the repertoire was profiled, and TCRdb retains in-frame clones only, with some absent. Clone size and V and J calls were adopted from that table, with D and trimming inferred from the DNA. The sample contains about 40,000 clones, around nine tenths of which appear only once. The chain joins TRBV4-1 to TRBJ2-1; 14 bases are a match to TRBD2. This TCR was recovered from a human donor in a cohort sampled during active COVID-19. The sample taken for sequencing was peripheral blood. CDR3 nucleotides: TGCGCCAGCAGCCTCGTGACTAGCGGGGGGGCTCACAATGAGCAGTTCTTC. This codes for CASSLVTSGGAHNEQFF.